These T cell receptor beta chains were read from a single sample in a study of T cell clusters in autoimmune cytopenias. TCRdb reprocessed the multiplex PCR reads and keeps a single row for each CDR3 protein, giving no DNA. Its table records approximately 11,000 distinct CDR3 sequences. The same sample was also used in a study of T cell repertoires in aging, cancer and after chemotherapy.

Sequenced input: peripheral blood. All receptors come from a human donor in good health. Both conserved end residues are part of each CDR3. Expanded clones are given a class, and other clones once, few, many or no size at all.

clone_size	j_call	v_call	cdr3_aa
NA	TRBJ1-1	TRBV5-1	CASSLQGEGRNTEAFF
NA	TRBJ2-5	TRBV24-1	CATSDRRPSPGGQETQYF
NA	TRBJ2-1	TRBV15	CATSRLPLESGSYNEQFF
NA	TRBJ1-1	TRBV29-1	CSVESGGNTEAFF
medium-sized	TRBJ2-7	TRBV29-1	CSVLLGQGYEQYF
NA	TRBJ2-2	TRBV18	CASSLSSAVLTGELFF
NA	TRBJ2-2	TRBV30	CASNQGGPGKGPGELFF
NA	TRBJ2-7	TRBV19	CASSIDGQGFYEQYF
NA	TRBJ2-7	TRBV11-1	CASSWDSTVYEQYF
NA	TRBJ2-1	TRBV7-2	CASSPYRDPIYNEQFF
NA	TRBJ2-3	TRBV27	CASSLSRVRQPTDTQYF
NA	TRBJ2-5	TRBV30	CAWGGSRQETQYF
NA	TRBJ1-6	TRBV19	CASVEQGAYSPLHF
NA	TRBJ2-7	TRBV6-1	CASSLEGSLYEQYF
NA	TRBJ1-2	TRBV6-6	CASSEAAQGRGYTF
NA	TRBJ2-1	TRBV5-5	CASTQGGRGADEQFF